Here is one TCR beta chain with its context. Antigen specificity is unknown. A second PCR, run for about 7 to 11 cycles, used a sample-barcoded 5' primer plus a J-beta primer mix. Every single cDNA molecule received a tag from a template-switch adaptor with 12 random nucleotides. TCRdb independently ran MiXCR on the 5' RACE reads; one entry per CDR3 protein. The sample shows about 640,000 distinct CDR3 sequences, around three fifths of them seen only once. This specimen belongs to a study of blood T cells in healthy people across ages. Findings of the study overall: CMV infection status of these donors was not known.

This CDR3 comprises 15 residues. Germline V lookup: CDR1 MNHNS, CDR2 SASEGT. Unmatched junction bases numbered 8, after V lost 6 bases and J lost 10 bases. Collection of roughly 9.8 milliliters of peripheral blood was performed for each donor. The extraction recovered at least 5.5 micrograms of total RNA per sample. The origin of this receptor is a man aged 60 to 69 in good health. Sample: blood. This chain uses TRBV6-1 with TRBJ2-2, with 13 nucleotides matching TRBD2. The CDR3: CASSTGTSGKTELFF. As DNA, the CDR3 is TGTGCCAGCAGCACCGGGACTAGCGGGAAAACGGAGCTGTTTTTT.